This T cell receptor beta chain appears in the sequencing data of a study of regulatory T cells in long-lasting Graves disease. Through Arm-PCR of CDR3 regions and iRepertoire HTBI primers, TCR beta libraries were built. Authors' analysis steps: Analysis of the samples identified over 60 TRBV and 14 to 15 TRBJ segments. TCRdb reprocessed the multiplex PCR reads via MiXCR and lists one record per CDR3 protein. TCRdb, not the original authors, processed these V and J calls. The sample carries roughly 400,000 distinct CDR3 sequences, around 21% recorded once. Time point noted: persistent/refractory GD, antithyroid drugs over 5 years with positive TRAb. PBMCs provided the RNA from which the TCR library was made. Study conclusions and caveats: Gene preferences differed: TRBV28, TRBJ1-2, TRBJ2-5 in persistent cases.

Looked up from germline, CDR1 is MNHNS and CDR2 is SASEGT. This CDR3 spans 14 amino acids. V lost 8 bases and J lost 3; bases outside the gene matches: 8. In its sample, this clonotype was seen many times. The antigen is unknown. Here the sequenced sample was peripheral blood mononuclear cells (PBMCs), taken when the disease was refractory, from a patient treated with antithyroid drugs. This receptor was taken from a female donor with Graves disease. V and J are TRBV6-1 and TRBJ2-7; 9 nucleotides align to TRBD2. The CDR3 loop reads CASSSSGVIYEQYF. In DNA form, the CDR3 reads TGTGCCAGCTCCTCTAGCGGGGTTATCTACGAGCAGTACTTC.